This T cell receptor (beta chain) was retrieved from a study of shared clonotypes between healthy human individuals. Assay used: immunoSEQ multiplex PCR; TCRdb lists only in-frame clones, some missing. This table holds roughly 500,000 clones, around 79% found once. The CDR3 totals 14 residues. V was shortened by 1 base and J by 0 bases, with 4 bases between the two germline ends. CDR1 and CDR2 from the germline V gene are MGHRA and YSYEKL. This chain uses TRBV4-1 with TRBJ1-5; D unclear. The specimen sequenced was PBMCs. The receptor's source is a woman between 40 and 55 years old in good health. Some clones in this sample may be carry-over from other donors' samples. The CDR3 DNA reads as TGCGCCAGCAGCCAAGTGGCTAGCAATCAGCCCCAGCATTTT. This sequence encodes CASSQVASNQPQHF.